The entry below describes one T cell receptor beta chain. Its antigen is still unknown. The sample belongs to a study of glioma-infiltrating T cells after dendritic cell vaccination. Study-wide context: Autologous tumor lysate-pulsed dendritic cell vaccination was given between the early 2000s and the early 2010s. The vaccine used monocyte-derived dendritic cells pulsed overnight with autologous tumor lysate.

Sequenced by immunoSEQ multiplex PCR; TCRdb stores in-frame clones only, minus some. The data contain over 90,000 clones, about four fifths of them singletons. Overall study findings and caveats: Patients with more pretreatment TILs had longer time to progression and survival.

CDR1 SGHTA and CDR2 FQGNSA come from the germline V gene. Trimming left V 5 bases short and J 3 bases short, with 10 bases between. This CDR3 has 13 amino acids. This TCR was recovered from a human donor with glioblastoma. The sequenced sample was blood, obtained before dendritic cell vaccination. J is TRBJ1-1 and V is TRBV7-2, with a possible D match to TRBD1 (5 bases). The CDR3 region has the DNA TGTGCCAGCAGCATACAGGTCTACACTGAAGCTTTCTTT. It translates to CASSIQVYTEAFF.